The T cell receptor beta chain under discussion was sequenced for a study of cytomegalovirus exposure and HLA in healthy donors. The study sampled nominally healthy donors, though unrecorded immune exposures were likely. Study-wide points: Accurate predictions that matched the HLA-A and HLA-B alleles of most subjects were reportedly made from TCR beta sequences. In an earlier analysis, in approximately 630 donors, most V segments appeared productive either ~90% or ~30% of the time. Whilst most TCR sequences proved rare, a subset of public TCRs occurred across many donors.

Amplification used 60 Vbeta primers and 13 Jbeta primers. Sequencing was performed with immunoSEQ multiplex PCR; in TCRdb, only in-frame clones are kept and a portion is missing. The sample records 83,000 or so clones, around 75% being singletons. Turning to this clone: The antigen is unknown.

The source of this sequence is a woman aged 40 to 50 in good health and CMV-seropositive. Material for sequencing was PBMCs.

DNA for the CDR3: TGTGCCAGCTCACCGGGGGGGTCGTACACTGAAGCTTTCTTT. Translating it yields CASSPGGSYTEAFF. This chain uses TRBV18 with TRBJ1-1; weak D call: TRBD1 (5 bases). Germline lookup yields CDR1 KGHSH and CDR2 LQKENI. CDR3 length: 14 residues. Trimming stripped 3 bases from V and 3 bases from J, with 11 bases between.